A single sample gave rise to the 17 T cell receptor beta chains below, sequenced in a study of blood T cells in healthy people across ages. A sample-barcoded 5' primer and a J-beta primer mix were used in a second PCR of roughly 7 to 11 cycles. One entry per CDR3 protein, called by TCRdb with MiXCR from the 5' RACE reads. The profile shows almost 1 million distinct CDR3 sequences, about 53% of them singletons. What was sequenced was blood. These receptors were obtained from a woman aged 55 to 70 in good health.

This chain uses TRBV28 with TRBJ2-2; D uncertain. The V and J ends lost 10 bases and 0 bases respectively, with 9 bases between them. The CDR3 length is 13 residues. Germline V gives CDR1 MDHEN, CDR2 SYDVKM. The CDR3 DNA follows: TGTGCCACCCGACCAACGAACACCGGGGAGCTGTTTTTT. Translated: CATRPTNTGELFF.

This clonotype was detected only a few times. The J gene is TRBJ2-7, the V gene TRBV7-2; a possible D gene is TRBD2 (5 bases). Trimming took 5 bases from V and 2 from J, leaving 13 bases between them. In germline, CDR1 is SGHTA, CDR2 FQGNSA. The CDR3 has 14 amino acids. Here the CDR3 reads CASSAQTGTYEQYF. CDR3 DNA: TGTGCCAGCAGCGCCCAGACGGGGACCTACGAGCAGTACTTC.

This clonotype showed up just a few times. The chain employs TRBV20-1 and TRBJ1-2; D remains ambiguous. This CDR3 region has 12 residues. V dropped 6 bases and J dropped 1 base, with 9 bases sitting between them. Germline assignment: CDR1 DFQATT and CDR2 SNEGSKA (reference sequence). The CDR3 sequence: CSAEVYNYGYTF. The CDR3 nucleotides are TGCAGTGCCGAGGTTTATAACTATGGCTACACCTTC.

V usage is TRBV25-1 and J usage is TRBJ2-1; 9 bases match TRBD1. CDR3 length equals 13 residues. The germline V gene has CDR1 MGHDK and CDR2 SYGVNS. The J segment lost 4 bases and the V segment lost 8 bases, leaving 3 bases of the junction unmatched. The CDR3 DNA is TGTGCCAGCCGGGACAGGGTATACAATGAGCAGTTCTTC. This translates into CASRDRVYNEQFF.

The V gene is TRBV12-3 or TRBV12-4, the J gene TRBJ2-7; D is possibly TRBD2 (6 bases). V was trimmed by 3 bases and J by 1 base, leaving 10 bases between them. CDR3 size: 14 residues. The CDR3 coding sequence is TGTGCCAGCAGTTTGCGGGGAATGTCCTACGAGCAGTACTTC. Translating gives CASSLRGMSYEQYF.

This clonotype has a handful of counts. This chain joins TRBV12-3 or TRBV12-4 and TRBJ2-1; TRBD1 agrees at 9 bases. The J segment lost 5 bases and the V segment lost 9 bases, leaving 14 bases of the junction unmatched. The CDR3 runs 16 residues. The CDR3 sequence: CASTHPIGQGHNEQFF. The CDR3 DNA sequence: TGTGCCAGTACACACCCCATAGGACAGGGGCACAATGAGCAGTTCTTC.

The CDR3 spells CASSESLVLFNEQYF. The CDR3 DNA sequence: TGTGCCAGCAGTGAAAGTTTGGTCCTCTTCAACGAGCAGTACTTC. The rearrangement uses TRBV6-1 and TRBJ2-7; D gene ambiguous. The germline gives CDR1 MNHNS, CDR2 SASEGT. Trimming shortened V by 2 bases and J by 5 bases, and 16 bases separated the two germline ends. CDR3 length: 15 residues.

The V and J genes are TRBV28 and TRBJ2-5; the match to TRBD1 covers 7 bases. The germline gives CDR1 MDHEN, CDR2 SYDVKM. Unmatched junction bases numbered 9, after V lost 6 bases and J lost 5 bases. The CDR3 length is 14 residues. CDR3 sequence reads: CASREEGALETQYF. CDR3 in DNA: TGTGCCAGCAGGGAAGAGGGGGCGCTGGAGACCCAGTACTTC.

This clonotype was detected only once. This sequence joins TRBV27 and TRBJ1-4; D call uncertain. Germline-derived CDR1 and CDR2 are MNHEY and SMNVEV (reference sequence). V shed 2 bases and J shed 2 bases, with 12 bases lying between them. The CDR3 sequence is 16 residues long. The chain's CDR3 is CASSLRPRPTNEKLFF. In DNA, the CDR3 is TGTGCCAGCAGTTTAAGACCCAGACCCACTAATGAAAAACTGTTTTTT.

This clonotype showed up just a few times. The chain joins TRBV28 to TRBJ1-1; D remains unclear. CDR1 and CDR2 from the germline V gene are MDHEN and SYDVKM. V was shortened by 6 bases and J by 4 bases, with 9 bases between the two germline ends. The CDR3 has 12 residues. The DNA of the CDR3 is TGTGCCAGCAGGGAGGGCGGCACTGAAGCTTTCTTT. Amino acid sequence: CASREGGTEAFF.

The chain recombines TRBV20-1 with TRBJ2-7; D is perhaps TRBD1 (6 bases). The CDR3 has 14 amino acids. V was trimmed by 0 bases and J by 0 bases, leaving 9 bases between them. Germline lookup yields CDR1 DFQATT and CDR2 SNEGSKA (reference sequence). The CDR3 DNA reads as TGCAGTGCTAGAGATTACAGGGCCTCCTACGAGCAGTACTTC. This gives the protein CSARDYRASYEQYF.

The V gene is TRBV24-1, the J gene TRBJ2-3, with D maybe TRBD1 (5 bases). This CDR3 comprises 17 residues. Per germline, CDR1 KGHDR and CDR2 SFDVKD. Trimming left V 4 bases short and J 1 base short, with 17 bases between. CDR3 region: CATSDSLGRHRTDTQYF. The CDR3 DNA is TGTGCCACCAGTGACTCCCTGGGGCGGCACCGCACAGATACGCAGTATTTT.

The genes are TRBV18 and TRBJ2-5; no definite D call. Germline values: CDR1 KGHSH, CDR2 LQKENI. Trimming shortened V by 2 bases and J by 3 bases, and 13 bases separated the two germline ends. This CDR3 region has 15 residues. The CDR3 region has the DNA TGTGCCAGCTCACCAACTCACGAACCTAAAGAGACCCAGTACTTC. This codes for CASSPTHEPKETQYF.

The sample holds a few counts of this clonotype. This rearrangement joins TRBV10-2 to TRBJ2-7; no definite D call. This CDR3 is built from 11 residues. Between the trimmed V and J ends, which lost 4 bases and 6 bases, there was a span of 7 bases. Germline V gene sequence: CDR1 WSHSY, CDR2 SAAADI. The CDR3 reads CASSGALEQYF. CDR3 sequence (DNA): TGCGCCAGCAGTGGGGCGCTCGAGCAGTACTTC.

This chain links TRBV13 with TRBJ1-2; D possibly corresponds to TRBD1 (5 bases). The CDR3 spans 16 residues. V was clipped by 5 bases and J by 4 bases, with 20 bases between them. The germline V gene encodes CDR1 PRHDT and CDR2 FYEKMQ (reference sequence). CDR3 in DNA: TGTGCCAGCAGCGCCAGACAGCCCCCAAGGAGCTATGGCTACACCTTC. This gives the protein CASSARQPPRSYGYTF.

About this clonotype: Since a much larger clone is just one base distant, this may be a read error. This chain connects TRBV12-3 or TRBV12-4 to TRBJ2-7; unclear D gene. The germline V and J ends were trimmed by 3 bases and 2 bases, with 8 bases remaining between them. The CDR3 has 13 amino acids. CDR3 bases: TGTGCCAGCAGTTTTCTACAGACCTACGAGCAGTACTTC. It specifies CASSFLQTYEQYF.

The V call is TRBV6-2 or TRBV6-3, the J call TRBJ1-6; 8 bases line up with TRBD1. This CDR3 has 14 amino acids. Germline V CDR1 and CDR2: MNHEY, SVGEGT. With 8 bases clipped from V and 6 bases from J, the junction kept 6 bases outside the gene matches. As DNA, the CDR3 is TGTGCCAGCGGGAACGACAGGGGTAATTCACCCCTCCACTTT. Amino acids: CASGNDRGNSPLHF.